This TCR beta chain was retrieved from a study of blood T cell repertoires in COVID-19 (TCRdb year 2020). For context, the study as a whole: Samples covering the acute and convalescent phases of COVID-19 were provided by collaborators in the United States, Italy and Spain. The repertoires were released in a freely available public database meant as a resource for research on the immune response to SARS-CoV-2. Subjects who had been exposed to COVID-19, were actively infected with it, or had recovered from it provided the deeply sampled blood TCRbeta repertoires that made up the dataset. Sample metadata almost always included a de-identified subject ID, COVID-19 status, age in years and sex. The material from the prospective study consisted of cDNA or gDNA derived from T cells, B-cell-depleted T cells, or PBMCs. Samples came from the ongoing ImmuneRACE study (first 160 participants) plus 1,254 subjects from 6 global collaborators. Where HLA class I and class II types were available, the types were taken from metadata supplied by the sample provider, not from assay-based typing.

This clone has a handful of counts. No antigen is known for it. Base qualities are not recorded, but no much larger clone differs from it by a single base. Overall results and qualifications from the work: The quantity of clinical and demographic metadata differed by source and by participant and was supplied without curation.

TCRbeta CDR3 regions were amplified from genomic DNA using the immunoSEQ Assay, a bias-controlled multiplex PCR. The authors' pipeline ran thus. The number of nucleated cells in each sample was estimated from the amplification of reference gene primers within the assay. To quantify the absolute abundance of each unique TCRbeta CDR3 rearrangement, sequence reads were collapsed and filtered. Productive Simpson clonality was computed per sample as the square root of Simpson's diversity index over productive rearrangements. TCRdb retrieved this table from immuneACCESS and kept in-frame rearrangements only. Not all clones are present; in checked studies, unresolved V genes account for under half, and no reason is known for the remainder. Clone size and the V and J calls come from that table; the DNA yielded D and trimming. This sample has approximately 44,000 clones in its table, and 70% to 90% of those were observed once. The ten largest account for under 4.5% of the sample.

There are 11 amino acids in the CDR3, from cysteine to phenylalanine inclusive. The CDR3 DNA has 33 bases and is translated from base 1. According to the germline V gene (reference sequence), CDR1 reads DFQATT and CDR2 reads SNEGSKA. The V end loses 6 bases and the J end loses 6 bases, and a stretch of 12 bases separates them. Each collaborating institution followed its own protocols to collect whole blood in K2EDTA tubes. For TCRbeta analysis, collaborators shipped samples as frozen whole blood, isolated PBMCs, or DNA extracted from either of those sample types. The chain links TRBV20-1 with TRBJ2-7, and possibly TRBD1, on 8 matching bases. This TCR was recovered from a man aged 60 to 75 with acute or convalescent COVID-19. The sequencing input was peripheral blood. The CDR3 sequence is CSATGGGEQYF. The nucleotide sequence is given as TGCAGTGCCACAGGGGGGGGCGAGCAGTACTTC.